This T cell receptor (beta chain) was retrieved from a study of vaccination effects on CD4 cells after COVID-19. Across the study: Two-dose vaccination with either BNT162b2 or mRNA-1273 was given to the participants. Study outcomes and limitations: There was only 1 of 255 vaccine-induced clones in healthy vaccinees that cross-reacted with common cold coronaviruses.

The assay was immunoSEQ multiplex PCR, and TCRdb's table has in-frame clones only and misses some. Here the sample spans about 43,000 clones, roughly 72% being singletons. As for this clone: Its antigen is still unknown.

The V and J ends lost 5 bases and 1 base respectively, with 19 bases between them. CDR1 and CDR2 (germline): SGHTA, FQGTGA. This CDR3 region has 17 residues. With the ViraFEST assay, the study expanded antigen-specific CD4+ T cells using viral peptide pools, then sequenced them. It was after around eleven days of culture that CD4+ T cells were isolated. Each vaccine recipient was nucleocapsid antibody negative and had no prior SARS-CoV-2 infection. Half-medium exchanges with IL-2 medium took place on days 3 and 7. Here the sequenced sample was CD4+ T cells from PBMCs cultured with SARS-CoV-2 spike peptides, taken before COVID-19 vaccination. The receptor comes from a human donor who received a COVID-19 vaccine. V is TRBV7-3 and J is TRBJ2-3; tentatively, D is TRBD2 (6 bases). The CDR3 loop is CASSEGDSLGGTDTQYF. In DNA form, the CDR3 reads TGTGCCAGCAGCGAAGGGGACTCGCTTGGTGGCACAGATACGCAGTATTTT.